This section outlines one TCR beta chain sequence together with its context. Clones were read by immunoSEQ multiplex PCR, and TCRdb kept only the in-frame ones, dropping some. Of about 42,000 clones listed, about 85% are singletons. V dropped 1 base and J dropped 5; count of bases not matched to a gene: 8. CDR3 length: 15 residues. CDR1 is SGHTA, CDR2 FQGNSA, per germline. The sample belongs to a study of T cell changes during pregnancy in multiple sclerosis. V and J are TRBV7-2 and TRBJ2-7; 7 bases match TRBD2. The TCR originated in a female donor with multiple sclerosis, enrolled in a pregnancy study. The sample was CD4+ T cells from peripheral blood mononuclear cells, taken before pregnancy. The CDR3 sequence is CASSLGAGARNEQYF. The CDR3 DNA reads TGTGCCAGCAGCTTAGGGGCGGGAGCACGTAACGAGCAGTACTTC.